This paragraph reports one T cell receptor (beta chain). This clone was seen once. No cognate antigen has been identified for it. Base qualities are not provided; no much larger clone lies one nucleotide away. This entry belongs to a study of blood T cell repertoires in COVID-19 (dated by TCRdb to 2018 to 2021). Broadly, across the study: Samples covering the acute and convalescent phases of COVID-19 were provided by collaborators in the United States, Italy and Spain. The prospective study material was composed of cDNA or gDNA derived from T cells, B-cell-depleted T cells, or PBMCs. Deeply sampled blood TCRbeta repertoires from subjects exposed to, actively infected with, or recovered from COVID-19 were included in the dataset. The repertoires were made available in a free public database intended to serve as a resource for research on the immune response to SARS-CoV-2. Samples were obtained from the ongoing ImmuneRACE study (first 160 participants) and from over 1,000 subjects provided by 6 global collaborators. Nearly every sample came with metadata listing a de-identified subject ID, COVID-19 status, age in years and sex. Where HLA class I and class II types were available, the types were taken from metadata supplied by the sample provider, not from assay-based typing.

Counted from cysteine to phenylalanine, this CDR3 has 14 amino acids. This entry keeps only the CDR3 DNA: 42 bases, framed from base 1. After removal of 3 bases from V and 8 bases from J, the junction retains 6 bases not matched to a gene. From the germline V gene, CDR1 is SGDLS and CDR2 is YYNGEE. TCRbeta CDR3 regions were amplified from genomic DNA by means of the immunoSEQ Assay, a bias-controlled multiplex PCR. Processing in the source paper ran as follows. The number of nucleated cells in each sample was estimated from the amplification of reference gene primers within the assay. Sequence reads were collapsed and filtered to measure the absolute abundance of every unique TCRbeta CDR3 rearrangement. For each sample, productive Simpson clonality was calculated by taking the square root of Simpson's diversity index across productive rearrangements. TCRdb carries this immuneACCESS record with in-frame sequences only. Its versions omit some clonotypes, under half of them owing to an unresolved V gene in the studies checked, with the rest unexplained. V, J and clone size are taken as reported in that table, and D and trimming were inferred from the DNA itself. The sample table holds some 110,000 clones, of which about nine tenths were seen once. The top ten hold roughly 2% of the sample.

Findings and caveats that apply to the study as a whole: Clinical and demographic metadata were provided uncurated, with the amount varying by source and participant.

Collaborating institutions collected whole blood in K2EDTA tubes following their own protocols. For TCRbeta analysis, collaborators shipped samples in one of three forms: frozen whole blood, isolated PBMCs, or DNA extracted from either of those sample types. This chain joins TRBV9 to TRBJ2-1; the junction holds 9 bases that match TRBD1. The sequence was obtained from a human donor with active COVID-19. The donor label of this sample is uncertain. The sequencing input was peripheral blood. The encoded CDR3 is CASSEPGQGDEQFF. In nucleotides, the sequence is TGTGCCAGCAGCGAACCGGGACAGGGTGATGAGCAGTTCTTC.